A selection of T cell receptor beta chains follows, all from one sample in a study of blood T cell repertoires in COVID-19. TCRdb's copy holds only in-frame clones and misses some; the assay was immunoSEQ multiplex PCR. Among about 200,000 clones listed, 85% were seen once. The sequenced sample was PBMCs or T cells enriched from blood (not recorded which). The receptors shown here come from a man aged 35 to 55 who had recovered from COVID-19. Each CDR3 is given with its conserved first and last residue. A D gene is named only where the DNA matches it firmly. Not all rows give a size; the values are once, few, many and, for expanded clones, a class.

d_gene	j_gene	v_gene	abundance	CDR3nt	CDR3aa
NA	TRBJ2-2	TRBV7-2	NA	TGTGCCAGCAGCCCATCAGCGAGGACCGGGGAGCTGTTTTTT	CASSPSARTGELFF
TRBD1	TRBJ2-7	TRBV28	NA	TGTGCCAGCAGATTGACAGGGGGGATGGTGTCCTACGAGCAGTACTTC	CASRLTGGMVSYEQYF
NA	TRBJ1-5	TRBV9	NA	TGTGCCAGCAGCGTAGATGGCACCGTCAATCAGCCCCAGCATTTT	CASSVDGTVNQPQHF
TRBD1	TRBJ2-7	TRBV10-1	NA	TGCGCCAGCAGTGTTGAGGGACAGGGGGCGTTTGAGCAGTACTTC	CASSVEGQGAFEQYF
NA	TRBJ1-1	TRBV5-5	few	TGTGCCAGCGGGGAGGGTGTAGGGACTGAAGCTTTCTTT	CASGEGVGTEAFF
TRBD1	TRBJ1-6	TRBV3-1/TRBV3-2	NA	TGTGCCAGCAGCCCCTTCGGACAGGTTCCTTCACCCCTCCACTTT	CASSPFGQVPSPLHF
NA	TRBJ2-7	TRBV29-1	once	TGCAGCGTGAAAGACAGAATTTCAGCCTACGAGCAGTACTTC	CSVKDRISAYEQYF
TRBD2	TRBJ2-7	TRBV7-2	NA	TGTGCCAGCAGCTTAAGACTAGCGGGAGGGCCCCACGAGCAGTACTTC	CASSLRLAGGPHEQYF
TRBD1	TRBJ1-4	TRBV18	NA	TGTGCCAGCTCATCGGGACAGGGGGCCACAACTAATGAAAAACTGTTTTTT	CASSSGQGATTNEKLFF
TRBD1	TRBJ2-7	TRBV28	NA	TGTGCCAGCAAGGGGACAGCCTACGAGCAGTACTTC	CASKGTAYEQYF
NA	TRBJ1-5	TRBV27	NA	TGTGCCAGCAGTTTAGTTCCGTTGAGAAATCAGCCCCAGCATTTT	CASSLVPLRNQPQHF
NA	TRBJ1-3	TRBV5-1	NA	TGCGCCAGCAGCACCGACCCCAGCCGACTCTCTGGAAACACCATATATTTT	CASSTDPSRLSGNTIYF
NA	TRBJ1-4	TRBV19	NA	TGTGCCAGTAGTTCGCCGGGACACCCTAAGGAAAAACTGTTTTTT	CASSSPGHPKEKLFF
NA	TRBJ2-5	TRBV5-4	once	TGTGCCAGCAGCCGGATCCAGGGGCGTGAGGAGACCCAGTACTTC	CASSRIQGREETQYF
NA	TRBJ2-7	TRBV21-1	NA	TGTGCCAGCAGCAAATACAGAAGCTACGAGCAGTACTTC	CASSKYRSYEQYF
TRBD1	TRBJ2-4	TRBV11-3	NA	TGTGCCAGCAGCCCGGGGAATAAGGGGACAGGATACGAAAACATTCAGTACTTC	CASSPGNKGTGYENIQYF
TRBD1	TRBJ1-5	TRBV6-1	NA	TGTGCCAGCAGTGAAACAGGGGAGAGCAATCAGCCCCAGCATTTT	CASSETGESNQPQHF
TRBD1	TRBJ1-2	TRBV28	NA	TGTGCCAGCAGTTCCGGACAGGCGTATGGCTACACCTTC	CASSSGQAYGYTF
TRBD1	TRBJ1-5	TRBV15	NA	TGTGCCACCAGCAGAGATTTCGCCTACCCGGGACAGGGGTCCAATCAGCCCCAGCATTTT	CATSRDFAYPGQGSNQPQHF
NA	TRBJ1-2	TRBV14	NA	TGTGCCAGCAGCCAGGGAGATGGCTACACCTTC	CASSQGDGYTF
NA	TRBJ1-2	TRBV27	few	TGTGCCAGCAGTCACCGAGGAGGGAGGGGCTATGGCTACACCTTC	CASSHRGGRGYGYTF
NA	TRBJ1-6	TRBV27	NA	TGTGCCAGCAAAGAACTGGGAGGGTTTAATTCACCCCTCCACTTT	CASKELGGFNSPLHF
NA	TRBJ2-7	TRBV7-9	few	TGTGCCAGCAGTCTAGAGGGAGGACTTTCCTACGAGCAGTACTTC	CASSLEGGLSYEQYF
TRBD1	TRBJ2-7	TRBV25-1	NA	TGTGCCAGCTTCAGGACAGGGCCTTCCTACGAGCAGTACTTC	CASFRTGPSYEQYF
NA	TRBJ2-7	TRBV2	NA	TGTGCCAGTCATCCCAGACAGAACTCCTACGAGCAGTACTTC	CASHPRQNSYEQYF
NA	TRBJ2-5	TRBV28	NA	TGTGCCAGCAGCCTGACAGCCCCTACCCAAGAGACCCAGTACTTC	CASSLTAPTQETQYF
TRBD1	TRBJ2-7	TRBV30	few	TGTGCCTGGAGCCGGACAGGGGTCGAGCAGTACTTC	CAWSRTGVEQYF
NA	TRBJ2-7	TRBV5-4	NA	TGTGCCAGCAGCTCCAGGGGCCTAGGGGAGCAGTACTTC	CASSSRGLGEQYF
TRBD1	TRBJ1-6	TRBV5-6	NA	TGTGCCAGCAGCTTGGCAGGGGGCTTTTCACCCCTCCACTTT	CASSLAGGFSPLHF
TRBD2	TRBJ2-7	TRBV13	NA	TGTGCCAGCAGCTTAGGACTAGCGGGAGTCTCCTACGAGCAGTACTTC	CASSLGLAGVSYEQYF
NA	TRBJ2-5	TRBV29-1	NA	TGCAGCGTTGGTCTTAGACAGCGCCAAGAGACCCAGTACTTC	CSVGLRQRQETQYF
NA	TRBJ1-2	TRBV7-2	NA	TGTGCCAGCAGCTTTCAGGGTTACGGCTACACCTTC	CASSFQGYGYTF
NA	TRBJ1-3	TRBV7-8	once	TGTGCCAGCAGCGAAAGAACCGGGACAGGAAACACCATATATTTT	CASSERTGTGNTIYF
NA	TRBJ2-3	TRBV5-1	NA	TGCGCCAGCAGCACCACAGGGACGCCTAGCACAGATACGCAGTATTTT	CASSTTGTPSTDTQYF
NA	TRBJ1-6	TRBV5-1	NA	TGCGCCAGCAGCTTGGCTGGGACACGTTTTAATTCACCCCTCCACTTT	CASSLAGTRFNSPLHF
NA	TRBJ1-2	TRBV18	NA	TGTGCCAGCTCACCATTCGCCCAGGCCGATGGCTACACCTTC	CASSPFAQADGYTF
NA	TRBJ2-1	TRBV9	NA	TGTGCCAGCAGCGTAGGTTCGGTCTCCTACAATGAGCAGTTCTTC	CASSVGSVSYNEQFF
NA	TRBJ2-7	TRBV12-3/TRBV12-4	once	TGTGCCAGCAGTGGGTTAGGGGTTAACGAGCAGTACTTC	CASSGLGVNEQYF
TRBD1	TRBJ2-7	TRBV6-5	NA	TGTGCCAGCAGTCCCAGGGGGCGCTCCTACGAGCAGTACTTC	CASSPRGRSYEQYF
TRBD1	TRBJ2-7	TRBV13	NA	TGTGCCAGCAGCTCGGACAGGGCAAGCGAGCAGTACTTC	CASSSDRASEQYF
NA	TRBJ1-2	TRBV15	NA	TGTGCCACCAGCAGAGATACGGGAAATGGCTACACCTTC	CATSRDTGNGYTF
NA	TRBJ1-2	TRBV25-1	NA	TGTGCCAGCAGTGCCGACAGCTATGGCTACACCTTC	CASSADSYGYTF
NA	TRBJ2-7	TRBV14	NA	TGTGCCAGCAGCCAAGGGTTAGGGGGGAGGGCCAATCCCTCCTACGAGCAGTACTTC	CASSQGLGGRANPSYEQYF
TRBD2	TRBJ2-2	TRBV19	NA	TGTGCCAGTAGTATTGGTCCAGGCTCTGCTAGCGGGAGGACGAACACCGGGGAGCTGTTTTTT	CASSIGPGSASGRTNTGELFF
TRBD2	TRBJ2-7	TRBV4-1	NA	TGCGCCAGCAGCCAAAGTTCTAGCGGTAGCTACGAGCAGTACTTC	CASSQSSSGSYEQYF
NA	TRBJ2-6	TRBV11-2	NA	TGTGCCAGCAGCCGCAGCGTGCGGGGCTCTGGGGCCAACGTCCTGACTTTC	CASSRSVRGSGANVLTF
TRBD2	TRBJ2-1	TRBV7-2	NA	TGTGCCAGCAGCTTAGATCCTAGCGGGAAGAATGAGCAGTTCTTC	CASSLDPSGKNEQFF
NA	TRBJ2-6	TRBV14	NA	TGTGCCAGCAGCCAAGAGAGGGTTCCTGGGGCCAACGTCCTGACTTTC	CASSQERVPGANVLTF
NA	TRBJ1-6	TRBV9	NA	TGTGCCAGCAGCCAAGGGAGGCGTTCACCCCTCCACTTT	CASSQGRRSPLHF
NA	TRBJ2-3	TRBV2	NA	TGTGCCAGCAGTTTCGGACAGGTTGGAGGGGATACGCAGTATTTT	CASSFGQVGGDTQYF
NA	TRBJ2-3	TRBV4-1	NA	TGCGCCAGCAGCCAAGATGGAGCTAGCGCACGGTATTTT	CASSQDGASARYF